This TCR beta chain was profiled in a study of cytomegalovirus exposure and HLA in healthy donors. Whole-study findings and limits: Per a prior analysis, the majority of TCR beta V segments were productive roughly 90% or roughly 30% of the time. Rare sequences made up most TCRs, while some public TCRs were found in many donors.

This clone was counted once. What it binds is unknown. Primers included in the PCR were 60 Vbeta and 13 Jbeta primers. As handled by the study authors: In a later analysis, of around 83 million unique beta chains, around 11 million appeared in at least two donors. Method: immunoSEQ multiplex PCR; TCRdb's copy keeps in-frame clones and lacks some. V and J calls and clone size are given by that table; D and trimming were obtained from the DNA. The sample lists under 120,000 clones; less than 80% were seen once. Looked up from germline, CDR1 is MNHEY and CDR2 is SVGAGI. The V end lost 5 bases, the J end lost 4 bases, and 14 bases lay between the germline ends. This CDR3 has 14 residues.

The chain recombines TRBV6-5 with TRBJ1-2; TRBD1 is a possible D gene (6 bases). The sequence was collected from a man aged 30-40 years in good health and CMV-seropositive. Sample: PBMCs. The CDR3: CASSIIQGSYGYTF. CDR3 bases: TGTGCCAGCAGTATTATACAGGGTTCCTATGGCTACACCTTC.